Following are 24 T cell receptor beta chains from one sample sequenced in a study of blood T cell repertoires in COVID-19. TCRdb's copy holds only in-frame clones and misses some; the assay was immunoSEQ multiplex PCR. Of about 370,000 clones listed, 75% to 90% are singletons. Sequencing was done on a sample of PBMCs or T cells enriched from blood (not recorded which). These receptors were collected from a man between 18 and 29 years old who had recovered from COVID-19.

The V gene is TRBV21-1, the J gene TRBJ1-1. TRBV21-1 is flagged as a pseudogene. The CDR3 is 18 residues long. This CDR3 reads CASSRFEGGAAVNTEAFF. The CDR3 DNA is TGTGCCAGCAGCCGATTCGAAGGGGGGGCGGCAGTGAACACTGAAGCTTTCTTT.

The rearrangement links TRBV6-6 to TRBJ1-2; D not certain. V lost 5 bases and J 2 bases, leaving 21 bases between the germline ends. CDR3 length equals 17 residues. Germline-derived CDR1 and CDR2 are MNHNY and SVGAGI (reference sequence). CDR3 in amino acids: CASSRSAHGGGNYGYTF. DNA of the CDR3: TGTGCCAGCAGTCGTAGTGCCCATGGCGGCGGAAACTATGGCTACACCTTC.

V and J are TRBV9 and TRBJ2-3, with 12 bases aligning to TRBD2. There are 16 residues in the CDR3. Germline CDR1 is SGDLS and CDR2 is YYNGEE. The junction had 7 bases not matched to a gene; V was cut back by 3 bases and J by 5 bases. For the CDR3, the DNA is TGTGCCAGCAGCGGCACTAGCGGGGGGACCTTAGATACGCAGTATTTT. The encoded protein is CASSGTSGGTLDTQYF. The whole variable domain, filled in from reference TRBV9 and TRBJ2-3, reads DSGVTQTPKHLITATGQRVTLRCSPRSGDLSVYWYQQSLDQGLQFLIQYYNGEERAKGNILERFSAQQFPDLHSELNLSSLELGDSALYFCASSGTSGGTLDTQYFGPGTRLTVL.

The chain has TRBV4-3 and TRBJ2-1, with D maybe TRBD1 (6 bases). The CDR3 totals 15 residues. Trimming cost V 3 bases and J 6 bases, with 15 bases left between them. In germline, CDR1 is LGHNA, CDR2 YSLEER. DNA for the CDR3: TGCGCCAGCAGCCATGGTCGCCGAGGGGGCAATGAGCAGTTCTTC. It specifies CASSHGRRGGNEQFF.

As concerns this clone: Other DNA sequences in this specimen translate into the identical CDR3. The J gene is TRBJ2-1, the V gene TRBV29-1, with a tentative D call TRBD2 (5 bases). The CDR3 has 12 amino acids. The V and J ends lost 0 bases and 5 bases respectively, with 5 bases between them. CDR1 and CDR2 (germline): SQVTM, ANQGSEA. The CDR3 DNA reads TGCAGCGTTGAAGAGCGGGACAATGAGCAGTTCTTC. Its protein product is CSVEERDNEQFF.

This chain links TRBV9 with TRBJ2-2; D unresolved. Trimming pared 4 bases from V and 3 bases from J, leaving 13 bases between. Germline loops: CDR1 SGDLS, CDR2 YYNGEE. The CDR3 totals 15 residues. The CDR3 bases are TGTGCCAGCAGCCCCCGCGGCCCTGACACCGGGGAGCTGTTTTTT. Translating it yields CASSPRGPDTGELFF.

This clone was detected only a few times. The chain combines TRBV6-5 with TRBJ1-2; 11 bases fit TRBD1. Looked up from germline, CDR1 is MNHEY and CDR2 is SVGAGI. This CDR3 is built from 13 residues. After removal of 8 bases from V and 4 bases from J, the junction contained 3 bases not matched to a gene. DNA of the CDR3: TGTGCCAGCCGGACAGGGGGCTCCTATGGCTACACCTTC. Its protein is CASRTGGSYGYTF.

As to this clone: Because it lacks the conserved phenylalanine or tryptophan at the end, this CDR3 is likely a read error. It is unclear where the CDR3 begins or ends on the DNA, so no DNA is shown, and the CDR3 is as TCRdb lists it. The chain uses TRBV5-8 and TRBJ2-7; TRBD1, as called in the table, went unchecked against the DNA. The CDR3 has 13 residues if both end residues are counted. Germline loops: CDR1 SGHTS, CDR2 YDEGEE. CDR3 loop: CASSSSFILTGDL.

The chain joins TRBV2 to TRBJ2-7; possible D gene TRBD2, 6 bases. Trimming pared 6 bases from V and 3 bases from J, leaving 12 bases between. The CDR3 has 13 residues. CDR1 SNHLY and CDR2 FYNNEI come from the germline V gene. The CDR3 DNA reads TGTGCCAGCAGGCCCGGGAGAAACTACGAGCAGTACTTC. Translating gives CASRPGRNYEQYF.

This chain connects TRBV12-3 or TRBV12-4 to TRBJ2-1; D is possibly TRBD2 (5 bases). The CDR3 loop spans 12 amino acids. Trimming shortened V by 10 bases and J by 7 bases, and 14 bases separated the two germline ends. CDR3 sequence: CATSRGWNEQFF. CDR3 coding DNA: TGTGCCACCTCCCGCGGGTGGAATGAGCAGTTCTTC.

The chain has TRBV6-5 and TRBJ2-3, with a weak D call TRBD2 (6 bases). V was trimmed by 6 bases and J by 0 bases, leaving 13 bases between them. This CDR3 region has 15 residues. The germline gives CDR1 MNHEY, CDR2 SVGAGI. DNA of the CDR3: TGTGCCAGCAGGCCAGCTAGCGTTAGCACAGATACGCAGTATTTT. Translation gives CASRPASVSTDTQYF.

Concerning this clone: This same CDR3 is encoded by further DNA sequences in the sample. The chain uses TRBV20-1 and TRBJ2-3, with D unclear. The V gene's germline CDR1 is DFQATT and CDR2 SNEGSKA (reference sequence). V lost 1 base, J lost 6 bases, and 5 bases lay in between. The length of the CDR3 is 11 residues. The CDR3 sequence: CSARARDTQYF. CDR3 bases: TGCAGTGCTAGAGCTAGGGATACGCAGTATTTT.

The chain links TRBV7-9 to TRBJ2-7; 12 bases line up with TRBD1. This CDR3 has 17 residues. Germline CDR1 and CDR2: SEHNR and FQNEAQ (reference sequence). V was clipped by 8 bases and J by 3 bases; unmatched bases: 14. Here the CDR3 DNA reads TGTGCCAGCGGGGACAGGGGGCAAAATGCCCCCCTCTACGAGCAGTACTTC. This gives the protein CASGDRGQNAPLYEQYF.

The chain combines TRBV5-1 with TRBJ1-1, with D possibly TRBD1 on 5 matching bases. This CDR3 comprises 14 residues. Looked up from germline, CDR1 is SGHRS and CDR2 is YFSETQ. The ends were cut back, 7 bases at V and 0 bases at J, with 13 bases in the middle. Here the CDR3 reads CASSRSGMNTEAFF. The DNA of the CDR3 is TGCGCCAGCTCAAGGTCAGGGATGAACACTGAAGCTTTCTTT. The complete variable domain, with remaining parts taken from reference TRBV5-1 and TRBJ1-1, reads KAGVTQTPRYLIKTRGQQVTLSCSPISGHRSVSWYQQTPGQGLQFLFEYFSETQRNKGNFPGRFSGRQFSNSRSEMNVSTLELGDSALYLCASSRSGMNTEAFFGQGTRLTVV.

The V gene is TRBV19, the J gene TRBJ1-2; TRBD1 might be the D (5 bases). Germline V gene lookup returns CDR1 LNHDA and CDR2 SQIVND (reference sequence). Deletions cut 3 bases from V and 3 bases from J, with 8 bases between. This CDR3 spans 13 amino acids. The CDR3 DNA sequence: TGTGCCAGTAGTATGGGGCCAGACTATGGCTACACCTTC. This translates into CASSMGPDYGYTF.

The CDR3 loop is CASRPGTGVAFF. The CDR3 DNA sequence: TGTGCCAGCAGGCCTGGGACAGGGGTTGCTTTCTTT. The genes are TRBV28 and TRBJ1-1, with 10 bases aligning to TRBD1. CDR1 MDHEN and CDR2 SYDVKM come from the germline V gene. Trimming cost V 6 bases and J 11 bases; bases outside gene matches: 6. The CDR3 totals 12 residues. Using reference TRBV28 and TRBJ1-1 for the parts outside the CDR3, the full variable domain is DVKVTQSSRYLVKRTGEKVFLECVQDMDHENMFWYRQDPGLGLRLIYFSYDVKMKEKGDIPEGYSVSREKKERFSLILESASTNQTSMYLCASRPGTGVAFFGQGTRLTVV.

V is TRBV19 and J is TRBJ2-5; TRBD1 agrees at 9 bases. Germline V gives CDR1 LNHDA, CDR2 SQIVND (reference sequence). This CDR3 contains 15 residues. The V segment lost 3 bases and the J segment 5 bases; nucleotides outside the gene matches: 7. The CDR3 reads CASSIVDRGWETQYF. DNA of the CDR3: TGTGCCAGTAGTATCGTGGACAGGGGATGGGAGACCCAGTACTTC.

CDR3 loop: CASSQLAGPNYNEQFF. CDR3 DNA sequence: TGTGCCAGCAGCCAACTAGCGGGGCCCAACTACAATGAGCAGTTCTTC. The rearrangement links TRBV7-6 to TRBJ2-1; TRBD2 agrees at 10 bases. Germline-derived CDR1 and CDR2 are SGHVS and FNYEAQ. The V gene end was trimmed by 5 bases and the J gene end by 3 bases; junction bases not matched to a gene: 7. The CDR3 extends over 16 amino acids.

The gene calls are TRBV7-2 and TRBJ1-1; D is possibly TRBD1 (6 bases). This CDR3 spans 14 amino acids. V gave up 5 bases and J gave up 5 bases, with 15 bases separating them. CDR1 is SGHTA, CDR2 FQGNSA, per germline. This CDR3 reads CASSLRQDGTEAFF. The CDR3 coding sequence is TGTGCCAGCAGCCTAAGACAGGACGGGACTGAAGCTTTCTTT.

CDR3 sequence (DNA): TGTGCCAGCAGTTTCCAGGGACACCACTCTGGAAACACCATATATTTT. Amino acid sequence: CASSFQGHHSGNTIYF. This chain uses TRBV28 with TRBJ1-3, with D possibly being TRBD1 (6 bases). V was cut by 3 bases and J by 0 bases, with 12 bases left in between. The CDR3 has 16 residues. Germline CDR1 reads MDHEN; CDR2 reads SYDVKM.

This chain joins TRBV5-1 and TRBJ2-5; maybe TRBD2 (6 bases). Germline V gene sequence: CDR1 SGHRS, CDR2 YFSETQ. Trimming removed 2 bases from V and 0 bases from J, with 11 bases in between. This CDR3 comprises 15 residues. CDR3: CASSFTGGDQETQYF. CDR3 nucleotides: TGCGCCAGCAGCTTCACCGGGGGAGACCAAGAGACCCAGTACTTC.

This chain joins TRBV6-1 and TRBJ1-4, with D hard to call. Deletions cut 3 bases from V and 3 bases from J, with 5 bases between. The CDR3 runs to 13 residues. Germline V gene lookup returns CDR1 MNHNS and CDR2 SASEGT. CDR3 region: CASSDQANEKLFF. The DNA for the CDR3 is TGTGCCAGCAGTGACCAGGCTAATGAAAAACTGTTTTTT.

The J gene is TRBJ2-3, the V gene TRBV6-2 or TRBV6-3; D gene uncertain. The CDR3 covers 15 residues. Germline V gives CDR1 MNHEY, CDR2 SVGEGT. V dropped 2 bases and J dropped 3 bases, with 12 bases sitting between them. The CDR3 coding sequence is TGTGCCAGCAGTTACCCGATCGAGAATACAGATACGCAGTATTTT. Protein sequence: CASSYPIENTDTQYF.

The chain couples TRBV19 to TRBJ1-6, with D perhaps matching TRBD1 (6 bases). The CDR3 is made up of 14 amino acids. Germline V gene sequence: CDR1 LNHDA, CDR2 SQIVND (reference sequence). Deletions cut 3 bases from V and 7 bases from J, with 10 bases between. The CDR3 loop reads CASSMVRGNSPLHF. In DNA, the CDR3 is TGTGCCAGTAGTATGGTCAGGGGCAATTCACCCCTCCACTTT.